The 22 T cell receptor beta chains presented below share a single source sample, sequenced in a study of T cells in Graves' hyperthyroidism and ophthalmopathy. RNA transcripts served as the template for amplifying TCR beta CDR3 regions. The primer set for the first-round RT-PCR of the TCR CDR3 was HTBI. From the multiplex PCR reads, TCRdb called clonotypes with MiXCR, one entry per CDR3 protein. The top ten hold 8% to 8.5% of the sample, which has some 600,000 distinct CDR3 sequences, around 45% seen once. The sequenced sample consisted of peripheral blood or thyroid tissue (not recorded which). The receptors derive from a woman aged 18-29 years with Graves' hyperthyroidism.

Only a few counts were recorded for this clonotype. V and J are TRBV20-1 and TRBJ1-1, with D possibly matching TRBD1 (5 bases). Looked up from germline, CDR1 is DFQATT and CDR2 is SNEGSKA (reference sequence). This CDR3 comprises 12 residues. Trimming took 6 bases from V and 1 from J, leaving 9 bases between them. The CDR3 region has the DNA TGCAGTGCCAGGGTCCAGAACACTGAAGCTTTCTTT. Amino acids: CSARVQNTEAFF.

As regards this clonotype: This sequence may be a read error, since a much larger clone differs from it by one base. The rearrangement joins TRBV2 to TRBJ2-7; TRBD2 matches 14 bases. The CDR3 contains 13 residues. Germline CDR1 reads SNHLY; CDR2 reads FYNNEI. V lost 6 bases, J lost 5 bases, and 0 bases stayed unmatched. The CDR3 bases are TGTGCCAGCAGGGGACTAGCGGGAGACGAGCAGTACTTC. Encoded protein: CASRGLAGDEQYF.

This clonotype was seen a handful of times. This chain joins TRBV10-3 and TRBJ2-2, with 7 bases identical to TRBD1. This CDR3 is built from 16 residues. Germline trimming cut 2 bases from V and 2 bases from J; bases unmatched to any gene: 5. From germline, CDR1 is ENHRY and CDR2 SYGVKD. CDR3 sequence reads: CAISETDRENTGELFF. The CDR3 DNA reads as TGTGCCATCAGTGAGACTGACAGGGAAAACACCGGGGAGCTGTTTTTT.

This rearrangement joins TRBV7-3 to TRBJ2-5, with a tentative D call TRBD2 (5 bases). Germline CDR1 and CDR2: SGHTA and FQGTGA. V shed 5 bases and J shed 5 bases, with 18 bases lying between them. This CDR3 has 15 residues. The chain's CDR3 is CASSLPSGKAETQYF. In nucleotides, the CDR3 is TGTGCCAGCAGCCTTCCGTCGGGAAAGGCGGAGACCCAGTACTTC.

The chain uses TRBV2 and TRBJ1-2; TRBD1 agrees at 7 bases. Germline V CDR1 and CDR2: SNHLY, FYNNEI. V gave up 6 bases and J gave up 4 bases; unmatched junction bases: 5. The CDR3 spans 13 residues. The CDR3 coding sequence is TGTGCCAGCAGAGACAGGGATCTCTATGGCTACACCTTC. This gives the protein CASRDRDLYGYTF. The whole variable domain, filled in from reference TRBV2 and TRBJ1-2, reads EPEVTQTPSHQVTQMGQEVILRCVPISNHLYFYWYRQILGQKVEFLVSFYNNEISEKSEIFDDQFSVERPDGSNFTLKIRSTKLEDSAMYFCASRDRDLYGYTFGSGTRLTVV.

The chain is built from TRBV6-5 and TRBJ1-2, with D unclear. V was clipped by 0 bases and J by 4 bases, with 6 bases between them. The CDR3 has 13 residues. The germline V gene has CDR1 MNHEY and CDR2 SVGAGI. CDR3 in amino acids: CASSYSRGYGYTF. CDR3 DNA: TGTGCCAGCAGTTACTCTCGGGGCTATGGCTACACCTTC.

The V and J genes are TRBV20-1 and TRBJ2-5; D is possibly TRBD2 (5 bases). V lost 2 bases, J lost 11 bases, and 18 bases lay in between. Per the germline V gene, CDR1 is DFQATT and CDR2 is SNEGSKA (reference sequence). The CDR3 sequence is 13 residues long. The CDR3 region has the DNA TGCAGTGCTAGACAAAAGCGGCTCGGGGAGCAGTACTTC. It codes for CSARQKRLGEQYF.

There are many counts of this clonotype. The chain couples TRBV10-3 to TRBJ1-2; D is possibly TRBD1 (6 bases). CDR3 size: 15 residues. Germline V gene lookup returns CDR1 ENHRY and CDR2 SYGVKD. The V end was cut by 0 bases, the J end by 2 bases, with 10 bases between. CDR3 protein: CAISESGGSNYGYTF. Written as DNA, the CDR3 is TGTGCCATCAGTGAGTCAGGGGGGAGCAACTATGGCTACACCTTC.

The CDR3 loop reads CASNQGYTGELFF. CDR3 DNA: TGTGCCAGCAATCAGGGGTACACCGGGGAGCTGTTTTTT. The V gene is TRBV2, the J gene TRBJ2-2, with D maybe TRBD1 (6 bases). Looked up from germline, CDR1 is SNHLY and CDR2 is FYNNEI. The CDR3 covers 13 residues. V was clipped by 7 bases and J by 3 bases, with 9 bases between them. The variable domain in full, completed from reference TRBV2 and TRBJ2-2, reads EPEVTQTPSHQVTQMGQEVILRCVPISNHLYFYWYRQILGQKVEFLVSFYNNEISEKSEIFDDQFSVERPDGSNFTLKIRSTKLEDSAMYFCASNQGYTGELFFGEGSRLTVL.

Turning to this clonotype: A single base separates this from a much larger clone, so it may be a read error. The CDR3 here is CASSEQTAYGCTF. The CDR3 DNA reads as TGTGCCAGCAGTGAACAGACAGCCTATGGCTGCACCTTC. The rearrangement links TRBV2 to TRBJ1-2; TRBD1 might be the D (5 bases). Germline CDR1 reads SNHLY; CDR2 reads FYNNEI. CDR3 length equals 13 residues.

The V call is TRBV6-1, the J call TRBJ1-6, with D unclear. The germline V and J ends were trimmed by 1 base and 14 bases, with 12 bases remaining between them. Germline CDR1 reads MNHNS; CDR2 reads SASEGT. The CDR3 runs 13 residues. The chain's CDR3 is CASSEDAWHALHF. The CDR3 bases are TGTGCCAGCAGTGAAGATGCATGGCATGCCCTCCACTTT.

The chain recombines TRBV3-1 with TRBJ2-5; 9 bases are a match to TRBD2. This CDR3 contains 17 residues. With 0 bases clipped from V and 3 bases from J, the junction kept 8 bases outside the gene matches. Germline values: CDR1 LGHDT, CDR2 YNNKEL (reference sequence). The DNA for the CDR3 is TGTGCCAGCAGCCAAGACCCCGGGAGCGGGGGGAAAGAGACCCAGTACTTC. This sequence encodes CASSQDPGSGGKETQYF.

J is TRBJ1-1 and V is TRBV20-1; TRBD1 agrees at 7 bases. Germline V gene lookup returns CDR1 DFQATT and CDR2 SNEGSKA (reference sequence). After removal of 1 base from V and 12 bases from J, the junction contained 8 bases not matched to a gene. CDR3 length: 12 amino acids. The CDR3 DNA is TGCAGTGCTAGAGCTTCGACAGGGTTGACTTTCTTT. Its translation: CSARASTGLTFF.

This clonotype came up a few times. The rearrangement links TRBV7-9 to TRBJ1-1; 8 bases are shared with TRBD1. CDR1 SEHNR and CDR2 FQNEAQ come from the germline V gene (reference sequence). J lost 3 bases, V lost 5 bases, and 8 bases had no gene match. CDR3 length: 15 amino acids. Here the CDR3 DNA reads TGTGCCAGCAGCCCAACAGGGGGGACGGACACTGAAGCTTTCTTT. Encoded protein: CASSPTGGTDTEAFF.

This chain's CDR3 is CAPREDGYTF. The CDR3 DNA follows: TGTGCTCCCAGGGAAGATGGCTACACCTTC. The genes are TRBV25-1 and TRBJ1-2; tentative D call: TRBD1 (5 bases). Germline-derived CDR1 and CDR2 are MGHDK and SYGVNS. The CDR3 is 10 amino acids.

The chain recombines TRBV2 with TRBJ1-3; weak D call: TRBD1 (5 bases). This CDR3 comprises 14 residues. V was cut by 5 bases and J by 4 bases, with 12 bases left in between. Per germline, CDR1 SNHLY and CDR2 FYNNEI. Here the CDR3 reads CASSPGRTGNTIYF. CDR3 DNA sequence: TGTGCCAGCAGTCCGGGGAGGACAGGAAACACCATATATTTT.

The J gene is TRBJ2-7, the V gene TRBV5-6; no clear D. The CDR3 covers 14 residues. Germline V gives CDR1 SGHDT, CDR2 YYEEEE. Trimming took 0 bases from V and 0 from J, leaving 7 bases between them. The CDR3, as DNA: TGTGCCAGCAGCTTGGAATGGAGCTCCTACGAGCAGTACTTC. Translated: CASSLEWSSYEQYF. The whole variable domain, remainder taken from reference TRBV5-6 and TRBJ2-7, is DAGVTQSPTHLIKTRGQQVTLRCSPKSGHDTVSWYQQALGQGPQFIFQYYEEEERQRGNFPDRFSGHQFPNYSSELNVNALLLGDSALYLCASSLEWSSYEQYFGPGTRLTVT.

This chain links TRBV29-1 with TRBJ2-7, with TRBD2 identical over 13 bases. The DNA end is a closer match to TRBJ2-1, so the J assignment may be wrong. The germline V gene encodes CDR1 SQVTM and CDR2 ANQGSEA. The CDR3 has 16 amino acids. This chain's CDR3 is CSGGTSGIRADNEQFF. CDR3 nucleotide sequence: TGCAGCGGTGGGACTAGCGGGATTCGGGCGGACAATGAGCAGTTCTTC.

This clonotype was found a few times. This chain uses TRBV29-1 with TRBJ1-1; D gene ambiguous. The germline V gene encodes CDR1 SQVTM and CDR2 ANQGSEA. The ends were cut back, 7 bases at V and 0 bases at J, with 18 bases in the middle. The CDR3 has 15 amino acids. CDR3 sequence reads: CSDLVRYTVNTEAFF. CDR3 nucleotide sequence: TGCAGCGACCTAGTGCGGTACACGGTGAACACTGAAGCTTTCTTT.

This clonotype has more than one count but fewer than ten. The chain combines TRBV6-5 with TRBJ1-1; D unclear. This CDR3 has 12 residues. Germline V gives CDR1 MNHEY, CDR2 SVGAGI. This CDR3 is CPPADWYTEAFF. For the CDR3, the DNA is TGTCCGCCAGCAGATTGGTACACTGAAGCTTTCTTT.

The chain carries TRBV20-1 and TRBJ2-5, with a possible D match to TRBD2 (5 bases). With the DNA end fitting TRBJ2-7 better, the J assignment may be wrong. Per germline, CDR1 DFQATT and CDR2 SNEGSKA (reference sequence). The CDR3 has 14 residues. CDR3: CSARDSDFSYEQYF. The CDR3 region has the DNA TGCAGTGCTAGAGATTCGGACTTCTCCTACGAGCAGTACTTC.

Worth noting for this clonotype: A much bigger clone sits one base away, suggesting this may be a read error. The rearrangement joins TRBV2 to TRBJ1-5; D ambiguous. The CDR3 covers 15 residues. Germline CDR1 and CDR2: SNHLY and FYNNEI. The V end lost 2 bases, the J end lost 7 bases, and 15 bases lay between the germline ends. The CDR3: CASSELGQTVQPQHF. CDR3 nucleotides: TGTGCCAGCAGTGAACTGGGTCAGACGGTCCAGCCCCAGCATTTT.